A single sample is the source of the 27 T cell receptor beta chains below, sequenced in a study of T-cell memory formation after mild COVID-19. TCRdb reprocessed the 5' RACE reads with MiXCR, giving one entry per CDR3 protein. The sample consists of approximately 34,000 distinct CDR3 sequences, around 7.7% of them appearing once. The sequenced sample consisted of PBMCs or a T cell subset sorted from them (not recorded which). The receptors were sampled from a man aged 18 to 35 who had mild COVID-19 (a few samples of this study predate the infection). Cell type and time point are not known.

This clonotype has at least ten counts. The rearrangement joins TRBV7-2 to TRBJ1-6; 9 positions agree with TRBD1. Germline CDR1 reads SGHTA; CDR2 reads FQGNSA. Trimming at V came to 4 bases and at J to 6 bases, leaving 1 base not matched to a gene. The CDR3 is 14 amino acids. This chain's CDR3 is CASSWGQGNSPLHF. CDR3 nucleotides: TGTGCCAGCAGCTGGGGACAGGGTAATTCACCCCTCCACTTT.

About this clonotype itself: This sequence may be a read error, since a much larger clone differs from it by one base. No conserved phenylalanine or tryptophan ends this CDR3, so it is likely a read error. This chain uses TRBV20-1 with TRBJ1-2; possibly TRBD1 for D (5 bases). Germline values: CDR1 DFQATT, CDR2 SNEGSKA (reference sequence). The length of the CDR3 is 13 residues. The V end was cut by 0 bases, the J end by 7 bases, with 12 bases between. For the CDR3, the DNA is TGCAGTGCTAGAGATGATATCAGGGCTGGCTACACCTCC. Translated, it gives CSARDDIRAGYTS.

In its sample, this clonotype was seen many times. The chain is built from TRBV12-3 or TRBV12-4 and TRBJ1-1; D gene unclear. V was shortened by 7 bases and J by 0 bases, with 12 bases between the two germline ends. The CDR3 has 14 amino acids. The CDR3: CASTSEGLNTEAFF. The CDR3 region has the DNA TGTGCCAGCACCTCGGAGGGATTGAACACTGAAGCTTTCTTT.

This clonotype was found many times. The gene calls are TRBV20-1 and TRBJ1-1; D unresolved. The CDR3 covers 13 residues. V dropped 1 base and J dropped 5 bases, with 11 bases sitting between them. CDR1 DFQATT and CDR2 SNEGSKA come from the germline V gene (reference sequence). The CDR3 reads CSARGRLLTEAFF. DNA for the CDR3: TGCAGTGCTAGAGGTCGGTTATTGACTGAAGCTTTCTTT.

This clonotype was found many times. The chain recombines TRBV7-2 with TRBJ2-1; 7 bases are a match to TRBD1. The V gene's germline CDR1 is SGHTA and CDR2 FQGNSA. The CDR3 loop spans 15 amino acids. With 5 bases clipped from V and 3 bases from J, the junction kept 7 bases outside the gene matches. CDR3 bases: TGTGCCAGCAGCGGCCACAGGGGAAGCTACAATGAGCAGTTCTTC. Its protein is CASSGHRGSYNEQFF.

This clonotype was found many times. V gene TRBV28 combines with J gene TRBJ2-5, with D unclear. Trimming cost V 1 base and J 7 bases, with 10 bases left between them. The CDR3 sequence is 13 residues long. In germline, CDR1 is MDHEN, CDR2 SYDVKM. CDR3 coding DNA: TGTGCCAGCAGTTTATACCAGGTTGGGACCCAGTACTTC. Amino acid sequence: CASSLYQVGTQYF. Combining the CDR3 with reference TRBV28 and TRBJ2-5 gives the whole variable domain DVKVTQSSRYLVKRTGEKVFLECVQDMDHENMFWYRQDPGLGLRLIYFSYDVKMKEKGDIPEGYSVSREKKERFSLILESASTNQTSMYLCASSLYQVGTQYFGPGTRLLVL.

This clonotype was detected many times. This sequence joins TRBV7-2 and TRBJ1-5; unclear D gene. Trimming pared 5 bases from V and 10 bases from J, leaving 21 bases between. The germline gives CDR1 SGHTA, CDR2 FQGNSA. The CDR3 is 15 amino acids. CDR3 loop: CASSPRSIGRGPQHF. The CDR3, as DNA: TGTGCCAGCAGCCCGAGAAGCATCGGTCGGGGTCCCCAGCATTTT. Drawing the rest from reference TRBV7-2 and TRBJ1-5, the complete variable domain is GAGVSQSPSNKVTEKGKDVELRCDPISGHTALYWYRQSLGQGLEFLIYFQGNSAPDKSGLPSDRFSAERTGGSVSTLTIQRTQQEDSAVYLCASSPRSIGRGPQHFGDGTRLSIL.

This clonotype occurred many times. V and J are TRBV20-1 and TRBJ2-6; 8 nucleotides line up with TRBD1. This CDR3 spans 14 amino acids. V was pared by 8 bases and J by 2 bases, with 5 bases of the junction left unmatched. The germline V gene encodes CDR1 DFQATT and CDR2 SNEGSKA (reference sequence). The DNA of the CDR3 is TGCAGTTGGCTGACAGGGGCTGGGGCCAACGTCCTGACTTTC. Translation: CSWLTGAGANVLTF.

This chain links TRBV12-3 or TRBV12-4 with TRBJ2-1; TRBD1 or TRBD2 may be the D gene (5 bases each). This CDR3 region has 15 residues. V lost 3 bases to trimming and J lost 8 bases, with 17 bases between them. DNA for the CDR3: TGTGCCAGCAGTTTGGGACGTTTTGGTGTAGATGAGCAGTTCTTC. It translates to CASSLGRFGVDEQFF.

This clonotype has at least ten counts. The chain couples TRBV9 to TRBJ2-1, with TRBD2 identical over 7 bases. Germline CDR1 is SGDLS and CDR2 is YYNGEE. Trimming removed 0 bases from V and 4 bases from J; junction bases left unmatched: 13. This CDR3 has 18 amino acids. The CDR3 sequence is CASSVEVASGLPYNEQFF. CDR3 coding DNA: TGTGCCAGCAGCGTAGAGGTGGCTAGCGGTCTACCGTACAATGAGCAGTTCTTC.

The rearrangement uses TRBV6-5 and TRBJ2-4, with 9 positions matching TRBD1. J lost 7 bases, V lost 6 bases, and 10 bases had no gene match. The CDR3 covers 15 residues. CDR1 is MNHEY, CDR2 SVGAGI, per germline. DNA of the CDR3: TGTGCCAGCAGCAGGGACAGGGACCGCAATAACATTCAGTACTTC. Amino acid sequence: CASSRDRDRNNIQYF.

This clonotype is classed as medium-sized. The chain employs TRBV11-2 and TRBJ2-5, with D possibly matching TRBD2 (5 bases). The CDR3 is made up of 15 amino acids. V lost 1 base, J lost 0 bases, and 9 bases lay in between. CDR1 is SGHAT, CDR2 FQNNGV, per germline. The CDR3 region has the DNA TGTGCCAGCAGCTTAGGGGTCGGGGACCAAGAGACCCAGTACTTC. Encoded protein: CASSLGVGDQETQYF.

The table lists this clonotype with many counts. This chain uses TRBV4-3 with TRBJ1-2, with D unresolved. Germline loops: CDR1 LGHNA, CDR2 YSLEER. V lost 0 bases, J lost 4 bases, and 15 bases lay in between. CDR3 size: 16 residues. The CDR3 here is CASSQDLLTAVYGYTF. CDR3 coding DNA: TGCGCCAGCAGCCAAGATCTCCTAACAGCCGTCTATGGCTACACCTTC.

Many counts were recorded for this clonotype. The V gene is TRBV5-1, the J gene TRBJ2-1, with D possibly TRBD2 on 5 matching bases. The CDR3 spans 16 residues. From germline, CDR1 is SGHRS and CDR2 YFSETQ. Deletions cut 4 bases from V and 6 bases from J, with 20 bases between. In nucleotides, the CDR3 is TGCGCCAGCAGCCCAAGTCGGGGAAGGTCCCCCAATGAGCAGTTCTTC. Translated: CASSPSRGRSPNEQFF.

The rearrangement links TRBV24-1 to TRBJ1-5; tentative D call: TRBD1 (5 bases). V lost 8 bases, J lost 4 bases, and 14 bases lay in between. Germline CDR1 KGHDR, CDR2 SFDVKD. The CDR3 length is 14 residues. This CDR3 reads CATISGVGNQPQHF. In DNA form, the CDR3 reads TGTGCCACCATTTCGGGGGTGGGGAATCAGCCCCAGCATTTT.

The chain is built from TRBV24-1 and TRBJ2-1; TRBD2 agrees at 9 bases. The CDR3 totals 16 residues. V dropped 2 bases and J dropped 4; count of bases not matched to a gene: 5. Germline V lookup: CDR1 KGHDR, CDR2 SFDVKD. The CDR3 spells CATSDSLAGYYNEQFF. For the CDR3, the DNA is TGTGCCACCAGTGATTCCCTAGCGGGGTATTACAATGAGCAGTTCTTC.

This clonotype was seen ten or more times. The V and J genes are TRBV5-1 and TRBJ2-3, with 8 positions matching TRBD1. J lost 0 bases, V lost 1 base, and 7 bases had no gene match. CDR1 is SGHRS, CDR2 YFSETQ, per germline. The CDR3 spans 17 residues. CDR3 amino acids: CASSLITGGFSTDTQYF. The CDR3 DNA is TGCGCCAGCAGCTTGATAACAGGGGGATTTAGCACAGATACGCAGTATTTT.

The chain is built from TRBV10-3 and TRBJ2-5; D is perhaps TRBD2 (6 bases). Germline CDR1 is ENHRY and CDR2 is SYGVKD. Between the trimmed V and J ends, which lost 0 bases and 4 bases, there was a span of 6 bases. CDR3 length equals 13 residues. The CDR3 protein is CAISESGLETQYF. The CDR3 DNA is TGTGCCATCAGTGAGTCGGGACTAGAGACCCAGTACTTC.

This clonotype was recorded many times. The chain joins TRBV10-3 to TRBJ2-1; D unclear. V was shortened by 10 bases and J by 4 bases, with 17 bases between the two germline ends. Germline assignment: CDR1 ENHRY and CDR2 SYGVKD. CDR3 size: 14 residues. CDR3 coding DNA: TGTGCCACCGTCTATTCGTCCATTTACAATGAGCAGTTCTTC. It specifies CATVYSSIYNEQFF.

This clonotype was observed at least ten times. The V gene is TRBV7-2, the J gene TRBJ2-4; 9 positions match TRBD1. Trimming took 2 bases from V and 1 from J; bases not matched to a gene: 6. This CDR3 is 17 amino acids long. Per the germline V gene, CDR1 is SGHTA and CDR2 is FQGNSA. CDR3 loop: CASSLSQGQGAKNIQYF. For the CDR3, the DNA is TGTGCCAGCAGCTTATCCCAAGGACAGGGGGCCAAAAACATTCAGTACTTC.

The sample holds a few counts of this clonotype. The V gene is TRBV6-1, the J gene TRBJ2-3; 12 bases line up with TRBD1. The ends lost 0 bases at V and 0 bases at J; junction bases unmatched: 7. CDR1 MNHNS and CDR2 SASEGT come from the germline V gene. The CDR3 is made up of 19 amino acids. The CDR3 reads CASSEASRDRGRSTDTQYF. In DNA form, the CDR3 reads TGTGCCAGCAGTGAAGCGTCCCGGGACAGGGGGCGAAGCACAGATACGCAGTATTTT.

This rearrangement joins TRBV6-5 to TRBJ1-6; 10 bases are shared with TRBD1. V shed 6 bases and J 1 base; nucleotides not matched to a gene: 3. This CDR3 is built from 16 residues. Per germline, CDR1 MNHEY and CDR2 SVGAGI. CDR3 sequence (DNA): TGTGCCAGCAGACGGACAGGGGGATCCTATAATTCACCCCTCCACTTT. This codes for CASRRTGGSYNSPLHF.

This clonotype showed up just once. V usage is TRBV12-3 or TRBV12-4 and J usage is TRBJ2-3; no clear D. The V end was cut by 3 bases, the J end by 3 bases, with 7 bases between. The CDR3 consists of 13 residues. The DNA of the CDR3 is TGTGCCAGCAGTTTCAGGCCGACAGATACGCAGTATTTT. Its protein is CASSFRPTDTQYF.

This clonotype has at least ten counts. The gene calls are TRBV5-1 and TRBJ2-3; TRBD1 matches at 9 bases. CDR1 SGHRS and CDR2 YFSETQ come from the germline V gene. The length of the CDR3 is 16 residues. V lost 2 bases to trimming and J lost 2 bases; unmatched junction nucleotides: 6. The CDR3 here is CASSFLGTGITDTQYF. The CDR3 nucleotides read TGCGCCAGCAGCTTTCTTGGGACAGGGATCACAGATACGCAGTATTTT.

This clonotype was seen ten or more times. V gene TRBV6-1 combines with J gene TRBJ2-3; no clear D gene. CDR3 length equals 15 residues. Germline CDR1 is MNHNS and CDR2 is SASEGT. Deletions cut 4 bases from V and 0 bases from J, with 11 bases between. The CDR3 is CASSVGSTSTDTQYF. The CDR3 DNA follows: TGTGCCAGCAGTGTAGGTAGTACTAGCACAGATACGCAGTATTTT.

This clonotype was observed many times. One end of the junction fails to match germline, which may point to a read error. The CDR3 loop is CASGLPTQVTQYF. The CDR3 nucleotides are TGTGCCAGCGGACTACCGACCCAAGTGACCCAGTACTTC. The genes are TRBV7-9 and TRBJ2-5, with a possible D match to TRBD2 (6 bases). Germline V gene lookup returns CDR1 SEHNR and CDR2 FQNEAQ (reference sequence). This CDR3 spans 13 amino acids. Full variable domain (remainder filled in from reference TRBV7-9 and TRBJ2-5): DTGVSQNPRHKITKRGQNVTFRCDPISEHNRLYWYRQTLGQGPEFLTYFQNEAQLEKSRLLSDRFSAERPKGSFSTLEIQRTEQGDSAMYLCASGLPTQVTQYFGPGTRLLVL.

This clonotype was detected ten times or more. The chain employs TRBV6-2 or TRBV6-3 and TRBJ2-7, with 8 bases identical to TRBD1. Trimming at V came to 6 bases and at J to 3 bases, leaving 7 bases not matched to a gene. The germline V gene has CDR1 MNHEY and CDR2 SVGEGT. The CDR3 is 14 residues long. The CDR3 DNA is TGTGCCAGCAGGGCCCCAGGGGGCTACTACGAGCAGTACGTC. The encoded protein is CASRAPGGYYEQYV.